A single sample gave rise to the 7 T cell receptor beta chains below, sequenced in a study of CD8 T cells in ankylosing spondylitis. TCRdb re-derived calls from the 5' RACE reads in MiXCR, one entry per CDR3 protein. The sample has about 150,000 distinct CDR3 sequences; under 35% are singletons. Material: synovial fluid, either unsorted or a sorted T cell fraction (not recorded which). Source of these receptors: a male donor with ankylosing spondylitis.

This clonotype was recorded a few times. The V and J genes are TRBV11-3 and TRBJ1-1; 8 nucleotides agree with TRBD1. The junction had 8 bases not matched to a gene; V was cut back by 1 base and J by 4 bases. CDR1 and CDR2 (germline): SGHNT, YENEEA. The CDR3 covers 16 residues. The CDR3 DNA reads TGTGCCAGCAGCTTAGTGGGCAGGGGGCTTGGCACTGAAGCTTTCTTT. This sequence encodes CASSLVGRGLGTEAFF.

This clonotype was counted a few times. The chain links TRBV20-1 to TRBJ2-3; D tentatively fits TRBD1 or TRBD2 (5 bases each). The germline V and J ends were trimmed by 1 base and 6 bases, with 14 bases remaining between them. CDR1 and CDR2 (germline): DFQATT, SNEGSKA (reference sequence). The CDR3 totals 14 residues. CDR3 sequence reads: CSARGGGGVDTQYF. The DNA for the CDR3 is TGCAGTGCTAGAGGTGGGGGTGGCGTGGATACGCAGTATTTT.

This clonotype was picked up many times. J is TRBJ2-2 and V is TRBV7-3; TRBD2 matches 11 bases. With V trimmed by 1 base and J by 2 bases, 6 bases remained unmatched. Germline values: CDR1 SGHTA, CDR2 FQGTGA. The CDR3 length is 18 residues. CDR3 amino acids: CASSLNPSGRPNTGELFF. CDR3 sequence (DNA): TGTGCCAGCAGCTTAAACCCTAGCGGGAGGCCTAACACCGGGGAGCTGTTTTTT. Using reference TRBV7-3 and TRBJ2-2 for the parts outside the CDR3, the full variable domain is GAGVSQTPSNKVTEKGKYVELRCDPISGHTALYWYRQSLGQGPEFLIYFQGTGAADDSGLPNDRFFAVRPEGSVSTLKIQRTERGDSAVYLCASSLNPSGRPNTGELFFGEGSRLTVL.

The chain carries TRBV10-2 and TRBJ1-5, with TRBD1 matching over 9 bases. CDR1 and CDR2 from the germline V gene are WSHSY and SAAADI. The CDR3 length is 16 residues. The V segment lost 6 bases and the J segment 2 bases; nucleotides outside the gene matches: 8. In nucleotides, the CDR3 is TGCGCCAGCAGCCGAACAGGGGGCGGGGGCAATCAGCCCCAGCATTTT. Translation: CASSRTGGGGNQPQHF.

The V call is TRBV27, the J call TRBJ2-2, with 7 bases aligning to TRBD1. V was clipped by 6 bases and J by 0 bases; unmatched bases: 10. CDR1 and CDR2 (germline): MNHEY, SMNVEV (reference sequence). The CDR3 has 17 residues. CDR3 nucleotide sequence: TGTGCCAGCAGGCCTGACAGGGCCTTTACGAACACCGGGGAGCTGTTTTTT. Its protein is CASRPDRAFTNTGELFF.

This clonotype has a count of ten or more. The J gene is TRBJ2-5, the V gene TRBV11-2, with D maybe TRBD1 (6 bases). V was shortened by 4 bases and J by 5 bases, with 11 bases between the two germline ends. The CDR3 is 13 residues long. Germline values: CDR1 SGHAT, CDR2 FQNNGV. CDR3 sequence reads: CASSSTGTETQYF. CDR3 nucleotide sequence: TGTGCCAGCAGCTCTACAGGGACGGAGACCCAGTACTTC.

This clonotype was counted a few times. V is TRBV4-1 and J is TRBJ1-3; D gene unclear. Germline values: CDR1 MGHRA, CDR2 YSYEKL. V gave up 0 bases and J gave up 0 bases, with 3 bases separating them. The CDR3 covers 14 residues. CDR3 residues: CASSQDSSGNTIYF. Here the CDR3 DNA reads TGCGCCAGCAGCCAAGACAGCTCTGGAAACACCATATATTTT.